The present TCR beta chain was sequenced within a study of T cells in Graves' hyperthyroidism and ophthalmopathy (dated by TCRdb to between 2018 and 2021). With respect to the entire study: To identify distinguishing TCR V-J signatures, a discovery cohort of some 100 patients was used, comprising some 45 with Graves' ophthalmopathy and around 60 with stable Graves' hyperthyroidism. For training and testing, the 95 to 100 patients in the discovery cohort were randomly divided in a 7:3 ratio. Once sampling was done, hyperthyroidism patients were given methimazole at a starting dose of 30 mg daily, whereas ophthalmopathy patients were given high-dose intravenous methylprednisolone. Whether ophthalmopathy could be predicted prospectively was tested in an independent validation cohort made up of 18 hyperthyroidism patients plus 17 patients who later progressed to ophthalmopathy. TCR Vbeta CDR3 sequencing of 135 peripheral blood samples (43 ophthalmopathy, 75 to 80 hyperthyroidism and around 17 progressor patients) is reported in the paper. Thyroid tissue and blood T-cell repertoires from over 5 Graves' hyperthyroidism patients were also compared in the study.

Study-level results and caveats: A 13 V-J signature model separated ophthalmopathy from stable hyperthyroidism, with 87.88% sensitivity and roughly 81% specificity in cross-validation and 80%/75% in testing. Sample size was not statistically predetermined, and investigators were not blinded to group allocation. In validation, the model predicted progression to ophthalmopathy with approximately 70% sensitivity and roughly 75% specificity, a median of 6.5 months before onset. Most expanded thyroid clonotypes (frequency above 0.001) were also detected in blood, suggesting blood repertoires may reflect thyroid immune responses.

Graves' hyperthyroidism was defined as stable when no progression to ophthalmopathy occurred over 18 months of follow-up. The hyperthyroidism patients were between 18 and 65 years old and newly diagnosed, with a disease duration of less than 2 months. Exclusion was applied to patients with uncontrolled infections, other autoimmune diseases, pregnancy or lactation. Clinical symptoms, serum thyroxine and TRAb, thyroid ultrasound, and orbital computed tomography formed the basis for the diagnoses. Total RNA was extracted using Trizol reagent, and RNA quality was assessed on an Agilent 2100 Bioanalyzer. CDR1 and CDR2, looked up from the germline V gene, are ENHRY and SYGVKD. The junction carries 21 bases between V and J, which are trimmed by 10 bases and 2 bases respectively. Spanning cysteine to phenylalanine, the CDR3 consists of 15 amino acids. Only the CDR3 part of the read is kept: 45 bases, read in frame from the first base.

This clonotype was recorded only once. Its binding antigen is unknown. No much larger clone exists at a distance of one base, and base qualities are not known. One read alone is weak evidence. Amplification of TCR beta CDR3 regions was carried out from RNA transcripts. The first round of RT-PCR for the TCR CDR3 was performed with the HTBI primer set and the Qiagen OneStep RT-PCR kit. Libraries were constructed in a second round of multiplex PCR, after which size selection and purification were carried out. Libraries were sequenced paired-end with 100 bp reads on an Illumina HiSeq2000. In the paper's pipeline: SOAPnuke was used to process the raw data, throwing out any read that contained adapters or uncalled bases, had a mean Phred below 15, or lacked an exact constant-primer or identifier match. High-quality paired reads were merged using COPE v1.2.5, and each unique nucleotide sequence was defined as a clonotype. MiTCR v1.1 was used to align clonotypes to the IMGT TRBV, TRBD and TRBJ reference segments. The analysis included only V-J combinations with a frequency above 0.0001, which together covered 99.2% of the repertoires. The TCS score was defined as F50 (clonal expansion) divided by E x V (chaos), with BLOSUM62-based TCRdist calculated between CDR3 peptides within each V-J. Welch's t-statistics and random forest reduced roughly 530 V-J features to around 14, which were used in a naive Bayes classifier (R e1071). TCRdb took the public reads, trimmed them with fastp at Q25, ran MiXCR for clone calling and kept in-frame beta chains. CDR3 protein sequences are deduplicated, and each keeps its most common genes and DNA. In this record, the V and J calls reflect TCRdb's handling and not the investigators' own analysis. Here the sample has hundreds of thousands of distinct CDR3 sequences; 46% occur a single time. The ten largest clones capture roughly 8.2% of the sample.

This clonotype was sampled from a woman aged 18 to 35 with Graves' hyperthyroidism. Donor details come from another sample of the same person, matched by shared clones. The sequenced sample consisted of peripheral blood or thyroid tissue (not recorded which). In this chain, TRBV10-3 is recombined with TRBJ2-7; the D gene is possibly TRBD1, with 5 bases matching. The CDR3 protein: CASSIKGAPTYEQYF. The DNA sequence is as follows: TGTGCCAGCAGCATAAAAGGGGCCCCCACCTACGAGCAGTACTTC.